Below are 16 T cell receptor beta chains sequenced from a single sample in a study of cytomegalovirus exposure and HLA in healthy donors. The PCR was carried out with 60 Vbeta primers and 13 Jbeta primers. The assay was immunoSEQ multiplex PCR, and TCRdb's table has in-frame clones only and misses some. The sample has more than 140,000 clones, roughly 86% seen once. The sequenced sample consisted of PBMCs. These receptors all stem from a man younger than 35 in good health and CMV-seropositive.

The chain is built from TRBV10-3 and TRBJ2-7; possible D gene TRBD2, 5 bases. From germline, CDR1 is ENHRY and CDR2 SYGVKD. The CDR3 runs 15 residues. V lost 2 bases to trimming and J lost 4 bases, with 15 bases between them. In DNA form, the CDR3 reads TGTGCCATCAGTGAGGCCGGGGTGACCAATTACGAGCAGTACTTC. Translating it yields CAISEAGVTNYEQYF.

The chain links TRBV7-8 to TRBJ2-2, with D uncertain. Germline loops: CDR1 SGHVS, CDR2 FQNEAQ. V was clipped by 1 base and J by 9 bases, with 12 bases between them. CDR3 length: 14 amino acids. The CDR3 region is CASSLVHLHRELFF. Here the CDR3 DNA reads TGTGCCAGCAGCTTAGTACACCTCCACCGGGAGCTGTTTTTT.

This clone came up once. The chain has TRBV29-1 and TRBJ2-7, with D possibly TRBD1 on 5 matching bases. Germline V CDR1 and CDR2: SQVTM, ANQGSEA. V was trimmed by 1 base and J by 0 bases, leaving 10 bases between them. This CDR3 is built from 14 residues. The CDR3 protein is CSVEGAGNSYEQYF. DNA for the CDR3: TGCAGCGTTGAAGGGGCAGGGAACTCCTACGAGCAGTACTTC.

The V and J genes are TRBV5-1 and TRBJ2-7; D perhaps matches TRBD2 (6 bases). CDR3 length equals 15 residues. The ends were cut back, 1 base at V and 2 bases at J, with 13 bases in the middle. Germline CDR1 reads SGHRS; CDR2 reads YFSETQ. The CDR3 here is CASSLTGGEAYEQYF. The CDR3 coding sequence is TGCGCCAGCAGCTTGACCGGCGGGGAGGCCTACGAGCAGTACTTC.

In DNA form, the CDR3 reads TGTGCCAGCAGCACTAGTGGTCGGGAGACCCAGTACTTC. Its protein product is CASSTSGRETQYF. The V and J genes are TRBV7-8 and TRBJ2-5, with D tentatively TRBD2 (5 bases). This CDR3 has 13 amino acids. V shed 5 bases and J shed 5 bases, with 12 bases lying between them. Germline V lookup: CDR1 SGHVS, CDR2 FQNEAQ.

V usage is TRBV18 and J usage is TRBJ2-3, with no clear D. Trimming removed 0 bases from V and 1 base from J, with 8 bases in between. CDR1 is KGHSH, CDR2 LQKENI, per germline. This CDR3 comprises 15 residues. CDR3 region: CASSPPGPGTDTQYF. The CDR3 DNA follows: TGTGCCAGCTCACCACCGGGCCCGGGCACAGATACGCAGTATTTT.

This sequence joins TRBV6-5 and TRBJ2-5; D might be TRBD1 (5 bases). CDR3 length: 14 residues. The germline gives CDR1 MNHEY, CDR2 SVGAGI. V shed 5 bases and J shed 1 base, with 11 bases lying between them. The CDR3 loop reads CASSSSDIQETQYF. The CDR3 DNA reads as TGTGCCAGCAGTAGCTCGGACATCCAAGAGACCCAGTACTTC.

This chain links TRBV4-1 with TRBJ2-3, with 9 positions matching TRBD1. V was clipped by 4 bases and J by 4 bases; unmatched bases: 12. Per germline, CDR1 MGHRA and CDR2 YSYEKL. The length of the CDR3 is 17 residues. The CDR3 DNA reads as TGCGCCAGCAGCCGCCCCCCGGGGACAGGGTGGGCAGATACGCAGTATTTT. It codes for CASSRPPGTGWADTQYF.

This chain connects TRBV28 to TRBJ1-1; D is ambiguous. This CDR3 region has 15 residues. The V end lost 8 bases, the J end lost 5 bases, and 21 bases lay between the germline ends. The germline gives CDR1 MDHEN, CDR2 SYDVKM. CDR3 sequence (DNA): TGTGCCAGCCCTCCCTGGACTACGGGTGGAACTGAAGCTTTCTTT. Amino acids: CASPPWTTGGTEAFF.

The V call is TRBV28, the J call TRBJ2-5, with 10 positions matching TRBD1. Germline assignment: CDR1 MDHEN and CDR2 SYDVKM. The CDR3 contains 15 residues. V was pared by 3 bases and J by 4 bases, with 5 bases of the junction left unmatched. In DNA, the CDR3 is TGTGCCAGCAGTTTGACAGGGGGCAGAGGAGAGACCCAGTACTTC. Amino acid sequence: CASSLTGGRGETQYF.

A note on this clone: The junction and the germline gene differ at one end; a read error may be behind it. The V call is TRBV7-7, the J call TRBJ2-7; 8 bases agree with TRBD1. The CDR3 is 14 amino acids. Germline CDR1 SSHAT, CDR2 FNYEAQ (reference sequence). This CDR3 reads CASSMGTGGYEQYF. CDR3 bases: TGTGCTAGCAGCATGGGGACAGGTGGCTACGAGCAGTACTTC.

This chain connects TRBV5-1 to TRBJ2-1; possible D gene TRBD1, 6 bases. V was clipped by 6 bases and J by 7 bases, with 14 bases between them. The CDR3 totals 13 residues. The germline CDR1 and CDR2 sequences are SGHRS and YFSETQ. The CDR3 bases are TGCGCCAGCAACGAGGCCCAGGGGAATGAGCAGTTCTTC. The encoded protein is CASNEAQGNEQFF.

Sample share makes this clone medium-sized. The rearrangement links TRBV7-9 to TRBJ2-3, with TRBD2 identical over 10 bases. CDR1 and CDR2 (germline): SEHNR, FQNEAQ (reference sequence). This CDR3 spans 14 amino acids. With 10 bases clipped from V and 5 bases from J, the junction kept 9 bases outside the gene matches. CDR3 in DNA: TGTGCCATAAAGCTAGCGGGAGATGGAGATACGCAGTATTTT. Translation: CAIKLAGDGDTQYF.

The gene calls are TRBV5-1 and TRBJ2-2; TRBD1 might be the D (6 bases). The germline V and J ends were trimmed by 0 bases and 6 bases, with 12 bases remaining between them. CDR1 SGHRS and CDR2 YFSETQ come from the germline V gene. This CDR3 is built from 15 residues. CDR3 sequence reads: CASSLDTGFPGELFF. CDR3 coding DNA: TGCGCCAGCAGCTTGGACACAGGGTTTCCCGGGGAGCTGTTTTTT. Full variable domain (outside the CDR3, taken from reference TRBV5-1 and TRBJ2-2): KAGVTQTPRYLIKTRGQQVTLSCSPISGHRSVSWYQQTPGQGLQFLFEYFSETQRNKGNFPGRFSGRQFSNSRSEMNVSTLELGDSALYLCASSLDTGFPGELFFGEGSRLTVL.

This chain joins TRBV19 and TRBJ2-3; no firm D call. The V gene lost 3 bases and the J gene lost 6 bases, with 7 bases spanning the gap. The CDR3 consists of 12 residues. Germline assignment: CDR1 LNHDA and CDR2 SQIVND (reference sequence). CDR3 coding DNA: TGTGCCAGTAGTATGCAGGCGGATACGCAGTATTTT. Amino acids: CASSMQADTQYF.

This chain links TRBV7-9 with TRBJ2-3, with 16 bases fitting TRBD2. Germline V gene lookup returns CDR1 SEHNR and CDR2 FQNEAQ (reference sequence). V lost 5 bases, J lost 4 bases, and 6 bases stayed unmatched. The CDR3 spans 17 residues. Here the CDR3 DNA reads TGTGCCAGCAGCCGGGGACTAGCGGGAGGGCGGGCAGATACGCAGTATTTT. Translating it yields CASSRGLAGGRADTQYF.